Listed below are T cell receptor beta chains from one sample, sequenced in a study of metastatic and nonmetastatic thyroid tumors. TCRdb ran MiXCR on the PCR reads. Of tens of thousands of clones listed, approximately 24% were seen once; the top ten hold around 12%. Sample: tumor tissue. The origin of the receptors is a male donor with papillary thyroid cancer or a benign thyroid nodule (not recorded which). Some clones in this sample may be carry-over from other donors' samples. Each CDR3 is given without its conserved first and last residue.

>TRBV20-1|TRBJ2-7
SAGTSVYELY
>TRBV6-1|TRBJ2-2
AIMNSYYRGTGELF
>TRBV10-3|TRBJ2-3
AISESGSFLDTQY
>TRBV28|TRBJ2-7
ASSSQVMGGGSSYEQY
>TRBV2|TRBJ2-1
AGGTGRAYNEQF
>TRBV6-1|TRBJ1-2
ANIHQDGGNYGYT
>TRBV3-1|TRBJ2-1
ASSPGLAGGAYNEQF
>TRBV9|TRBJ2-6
ASRGGIHGGANVLT
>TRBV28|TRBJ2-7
ASSYSPLAGGYEQY
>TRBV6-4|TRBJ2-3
ASSETSTDKQN
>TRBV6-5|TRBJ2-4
ASSYSGRRSIQY
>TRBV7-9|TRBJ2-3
ASSLAPGRDTQY
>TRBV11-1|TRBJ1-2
ASSLRGHYGYT
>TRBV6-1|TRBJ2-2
ATTGRNTGELF
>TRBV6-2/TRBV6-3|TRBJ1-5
ASSLPHTGQGRGQPQH
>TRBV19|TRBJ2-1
ASSSAGVGNEQF
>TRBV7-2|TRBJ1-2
ASSLVGGGNYGYT
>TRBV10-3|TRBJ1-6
AISEQEGSPLH
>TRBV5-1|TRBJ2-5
ASSFQGIQETQY
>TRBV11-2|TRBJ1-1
ASSLSSWGVSTEAF
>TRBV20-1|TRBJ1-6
SARAGGLAYNSPLH
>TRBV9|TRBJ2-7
ASSLKRERYEQY
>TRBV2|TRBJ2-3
ASSVYLSTDTQY
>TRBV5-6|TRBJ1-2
ASSTGTGYGYT
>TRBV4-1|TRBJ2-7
ASSLGSDRPYEQY
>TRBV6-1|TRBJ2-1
ASSSLAGDYNEQF
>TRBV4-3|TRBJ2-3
ASSQNSGLEGPDAQY
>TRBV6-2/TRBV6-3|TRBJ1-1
ASIYAGHAEAF
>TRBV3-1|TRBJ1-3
ASSSGTGGNTIY
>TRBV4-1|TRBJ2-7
ASSHPGQSYEQY
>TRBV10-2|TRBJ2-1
ASSTLAVNEQF
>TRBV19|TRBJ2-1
ATSRPDDEQF
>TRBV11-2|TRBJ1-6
ASSARTGYNSPLH
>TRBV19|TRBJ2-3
ASSRRQGTDTQY
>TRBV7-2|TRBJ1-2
ASSPQGGPYGYT
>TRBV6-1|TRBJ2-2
ASSELGATGELF
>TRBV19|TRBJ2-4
ASSIAYRENIQY
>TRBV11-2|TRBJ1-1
ASSLDSGADTEAL